The 17 T cell receptor beta chains below come from one sample, sequenced in a study of T cell repertoires in cytomegalovirus infection. TCRdb itself ran the reads through MiXCR, one entry per CDR3 protein. The profile covers roughly 730,000 distinct CDR3 sequences, with around 32% appearing a single time and approximately 18% taken by the ten largest. Their cognate antigens are unknown. Sample: cultured PBMCs, taken from culture after CMV antigen stimulation. These receptors were obtained from a human donor in good health (CMV status not recorded). Some clones in this sample may be carry-over from other donors' samples.

This chain connects TRBV11-2 to TRBJ2-2, with TRBD2 matching over 11 bases. This CDR3 has 18 residues. Germline values: CDR1 SGHAT, CDR2 FQNNGV. The V segment lost 7 bases and the J segment 5 bases; nucleotides outside the gene matches: 15. Here the CDR3 reads CASIPDLAGGRWTGELFF. CDR3 sequence (DNA): TGTGCCAGCATCCCAGATCTAGCGGGAGGACGATGGACCGGGGAGCTGTTTTTT. The entire variable domain, with the rest obtained from reference TRBV11-2 and TRBJ2-2, is as follows: EAGVAQSPRYKIIEKRQSVAFWCNPISGHATLYWYQQILGQGPKLLIQFQNNGVVDDSQLPKDRFSAERLKGVDSTLKIQPAKLEDSAVYLCASIPDLAGGRWTGELFFGEGSRLTVL.

This clonotype occurred many times. This sequence joins TRBV7-2 and TRBJ1-3; the D gene is possibly TRBD1 (6 bases). Germline CDR1 reads SGHTA; CDR2 reads FQGNSA. V was clipped by 4 bases and J by 6 bases, with 13 bases between them. The length of the CDR3 is 14 residues. DNA of the CDR3: TGTGCCAGCAGCTCTACAGGGACTGCAAACACCATATATTTT. Protein product: CASSSTGTANTIYF. The entire variable domain, with the rest obtained from reference TRBV7-2 and TRBJ1-3, is as follows: GAGVSQSPSNKVTEKGKDVELRCDPISGHTALYWYRQSLGQGLEFLIYFQGNSAPDKSGLPSDRFSAERTGGSVSTLTIQRTQQEDSAVYLCASSSTGTANTIYFGEGSWLTVV.

The table lists this clonotype with many counts. The V and J genes are TRBV7-2 and TRBJ1-2; D might be TRBD1 (6 bases). V lost 8 bases, J lost 6 bases, and 16 bases lay in between. Germline values: CDR1 SGHTA, CDR2 FQGNSA. This CDR3 has 13 residues. The CDR3 DNA reads TGTGCCAGCGGGGCTATATCAGGGGATGGCTACACCTTC. Its translation: CASGAISGDGYTF.

The gene calls are TRBV3-1 and TRBJ2-5; unclear D gene. The germline V gene has CDR1 LGHDT and CDR2 YNNKEL (reference sequence). V gave up 4 bases and J gave up 5 bases, with 11 bases separating them. The CDR3 covers 13 residues. The CDR3 DNA follows: TGTGCCAGCAGCCCCGTCCGGCGGGAGACCCAGTACTTC. It encodes CASSPVRRETQYF.

This clonotype showed up just a few times. The V and J genes are TRBV7-6 and TRBJ1-3; no clear D gene. This CDR3 comprises 13 residues. Germline CDR1 is SGHVS and CDR2 is FNYEAQ. Trimming removed 5 bases at V and 0 bases at J, with 5 bases between. The CDR3 sequence: CASSGYSGNTIYF. Written as DNA, the CDR3 is TGTGCCAGCAGCGGCTACTCTGGAAACACCATATATTTT.

The chain joins TRBV12-3 or TRBV12-4 to TRBJ2-1; weak D call: TRBD2 (6 bases). The ends were cut back, 8 bases at V and 0 bases at J, with 11 bases in the middle. There are 14 residues in the CDR3. The CDR3 sequence is CASCRDFSYNEQFF. The CDR3 DNA sequence: TGTGCCAGCTGTCGGGACTTCTCCTACAATGAGCAGTTCTTC.

The table lists this clonotype with a few counts. The gene calls are TRBV12-3 or TRBV12-4 and TRBJ1-4, with D tentatively TRBD1 (5 bases). With 6 bases removed from V and 6 bases from J, the gap between germline ends came to 26 bases. CDR3 size: 18 residues. This CDR3 reads CASRAARGGLRPHEKLFF. CDR3 bases: TGTGCCAGCAGGGCCGCACGGGGGGGACTCAGGCCCCATGAAAAACTGTTTTTT.

This clonotype was counted a few times. The gene calls are TRBV10-3 and TRBJ2-5; D unclear. This CDR3 has 11 residues. Trimming pared 6 bases from V and 1 base from J, leaving 3 bases between. CDR1 and CDR2 (germline): ENHRY, SYGVKD. CDR3 nucleotide sequence: TGTGCCATCAGGATCCAAGAGACCCAGTACTTC. The encoded protein is CAIRIQETQYF.

This clonotype has only a few counts. The rearrangement uses TRBV27 and TRBJ2-3, with D perhaps matching TRBD2 (6 bases). The CDR3 runs to 15 residues. Trimming shortened V by 6 bases and J by 5 bases, and 18 bases separated the two germline ends. Per the germline V gene, CDR1 is MNHEY and CDR2 is SMNVEV (reference sequence). The chain's CDR3 is CASSGDRPGGDTQYF. CDR3 nucleotide sequence: TGTGCCAGCAGCGGGGACCGCCCCGGGGGAGATACGCAGTATTTT.

This sequence joins TRBV12-3 or TRBV12-4 and TRBJ1-3; D not certain. The CDR3 is made up of 16 amino acids. V lost 8 bases, J lost 2 bases, and 19 bases lay in between. The CDR3 sequence: CASRGRQHRTGNTIYF. CDR3 DNA: TGTGCCAGCCGGGGTCGGCAGCACCGAACTGGAAACACCATATATTTT.

V is TRBV7-9 and J is TRBJ1-2; 8 bases align to TRBD1. Per germline, CDR1 SEHNR and CDR2 FQNEAQ (reference sequence). The length of the CDR3 is 14 residues. Trimming cost V 5 bases and J 6 bases; bases outside gene matches: 8. The CDR3: CASSPNRGTNGYTF. The CDR3 DNA sequence: TGTGCCAGCAGCCCGAACAGGGGGACGAATGGCTACACCTTC.

Only a few counts were recorded for this clonotype. The chain links TRBV6-1 to TRBJ2-5; the match to TRBD1 covers 10 bases. This CDR3 comprises 16 residues. The V gene's germline CDR1 is MNHNS and CDR2 SASEGT. V gave up 3 bases and J gave up 5 bases; unmatched junction bases: 9. The CDR3 region is CASSEIRGQGWETQYF. CDR3 DNA: TGTGCCAGCAGTGAGATTAGGGGACAGGGGTGGGAGACCCAGTACTTC.

The V call is TRBV30, the J call TRBJ1-1; D uncertain. The CDR3 extends over 12 amino acids. V was trimmed by 7 bases and J by 7 bases, leaving 16 bases between them. Germline CDR1 is GTSNPN and CDR2 is SVGIG (reference sequence). The CDR3 DNA reads TGTGCCTTTTCTTCTCGGGGTTATGAAGCTTTCTTT. This encodes CAFSSRGYEAFF.

A few counts support this clonotype. The chain carries TRBV6-2 or TRBV6-3 and TRBJ2-7; weak D call: TRBD2 (5 bases). The CDR3 is 15 residues long. Trimming pared 6 bases from V and 3 bases from J, leaving 18 bases between. Germline-derived CDR1 and CDR2 are MNHEY and SVGEGT. In nucleotides, the CDR3 is TGTGCCAGCAGCCCCACCCGAGGGAAGAGCTACGAGCAGTACTTC. Translation: CASSPTRGKSYEQYF.

This clonotype has more than one count but fewer than ten. The rearrangement joins TRBV14 to TRBJ2-1; D is unresolved. This CDR3 comprises 17 residues. Germline V gene sequence: CDR1 SGHDN, CDR2 FVKESK. V lost 0 bases and J lost 4, with 16 bases in between. The CDR3 DNA is TGTGCCAGCAGCCAAGATCCCCCGGCTGGGAATTACAATGAGCAGTTCTTC. This gives the protein CASSQDPPAGNYNEQFF.

This chain connects TRBV5-1 to TRBJ2-3; TRBD1 might be the D (5 bases). V was clipped by 2 bases and J by 4 bases, with 8 bases between them. Germline CDR1 is SGHRS and CDR2 is YFSETQ. This CDR3 contains 13 residues. CDR3 sequence reads: CASSFRQPDTQYF. The CDR3 nucleotides are TGCGCCAGCAGCTTCCGACAGCCAGATACGCAGTATTTT. Full variable domain (remainder filled in from reference TRBV5-1 and TRBJ2-3): KAGVTQTPRYLIKTRGQQVTLSCSPISGHRSVSWYQQTPGQGLQFLFEYFSETQRNKGNFPGRFSGRQFSNSRSEMNVSTLELGDSALYLCASSFRQPDTQYFGPGTRLTVL.

This clonotype was seen a handful of times. The CDR3 reads CASISAGRRNTGELFF. CDR3 bases: TGTGCCAGCATCTCAGCGGGTCGTAGGAACACCGGGGAGCTGTTTTTT. V is TRBV12-3 or TRBV12-4 and J is TRBJ2-2; D perhaps matches TRBD2 (6 bases). V lost 7 bases and J 1 base, leaving 16 bases between the germline ends. The CDR3 has 16 residues.